A single sample is the source of the 26 T cell receptor beta chains below, sequenced in a study of tumor-infiltrating lymphocytes in localized non-small cell lung cancer. The assay was immunoSEQ multiplex PCR, and TCRdb's table has in-frame clones only and misses some. This table has some 14,000 clones, about 70% appearing once. What was sequenced was uninvolved lung tissue not adjacent to the tumor. The source is a human donor with non-small cell lung cancer.

This clone showed up just a few times. The rearrangement joins TRBV5-1 to TRBJ2-1; TRBD1 agrees at 9 bases. The V gene's germline CDR1 is SGHRS and CDR2 YFSETQ. The length of the CDR3 is 14 residues. V shed 2 bases, J shed 6 bases, and the junction held 3 bases outside the gene matches. The CDR3 region has the DNA TGCGCCAGCAGCTTTGGGACAGGGCCCAATGAGCAGTTCTTC. This codes for CASSFGTGPNEQFF.

This clone occurred a few times. The CDR3 reads CASSREGQSPQHF. CDR3 DNA: TGTGCCAGCAGCCGCGAGGGGCAAAGTCCCCAGCATTTT. V is TRBV28 and J is TRBJ1-5; perhaps TRBD1 as D (5 bases). Germline V gives CDR1 MDHEN, CDR2 SYDVKM. This CDR3 has 13 residues. V was pared by 6 bases and J by 10 bases, with 16 bases between.

The genes are TRBV19 and TRBJ1-2; maybe TRBD1 (5 bases). Trimming stripped 10 bases from V and 0 bases from J, with 18 bases between. The CDR3 has 15 residues. Germline V gives CDR1 LNHDA, CDR2 SQIVND (reference sequence). As DNA, the CDR3 is TGTGCCACTCTAGCAGGGACCACCTCTAACTATGGCTACACCTTC. Its translation: CATLAGTTSNYGYTF.

The chain combines TRBV29-1 with TRBJ2-7; 9 bases are shared with TRBD2. J lost 5 bases, V lost 6 bases, and 8 bases had no gene match. CDR1 and CDR2 from the germline V gene are SQVTM and ANQGSEA. There are 13 residues in the CDR3. The CDR3 DNA sequence: TGCAGCGTCGCGAGCGGGGGGCAAAACGAGCAGTACTTC. This gives the protein CSVASGGQNEQYF.

CDR3 sequence reads: CASSLTRGGFRETQYF. The CDR3 DNA sequence: TGTGCCAGCAGTTTAACGCGGGGCGGGTTTCGGGAGACCCAGTACTTC. This sequence joins TRBV27 and TRBJ2-5; a weak D match, TRBD2 (6 bases). Between the trimmed V and J ends, which lost 2 bases and 5 bases, there was a span of 18 bases. CDR1 MNHEY and CDR2 SMNVEV come from the germline V gene (reference sequence). This CDR3 is built from 16 residues.

The rearrangement links TRBV5-4 to TRBJ1-1; the D gene is possibly TRBD1 (5 bases). Germline CDR1 SGHNT, CDR2 YYREEE (reference sequence). The CDR3 runs to 14 residues. The V end was cut by 4 bases, the J end by 0 bases, with 10 bases between. The CDR3 coding sequence is TGTGCCAGCAGCACCGGACATTTGAACACTGAAGCTTTCTTT. Its translation is CASSTGHLNTEAFF. Filled out from reference TRBV5-4 and TRBJ1-1, the complete variable domain reads ETGVTQSPTHLIKTRGQQVTLRCSSQSGHNTVSWYQQALGQGPQFIFQYYREEENGRGNFPPRFSGLQFPNYSSELNVNALELDDSALYLCASSTGHLNTEAFFGQGTRLTVV.

The J gene is TRBJ2-7, the V gene TRBV11-1, with 7 bases fitting TRBD1. From germline, CDR1 is SGHAT and CDR2 FQDESV (reference sequence). The CDR3 contains 14 residues. V was clipped by 1 base and J by 4 bases; unmatched bases: 4. CDR3 sequence reads: CASSLEGDRYEQYF. CDR3 bases: TGTGCCAGCAGCTTAGAGGGGGACAGATACGAGCAGTACTTC. The full variable domain, its missing parts supplied by reference TRBV11-1 and TRBJ2-7, is EAEVAQSPRYKITEKSQAVAFWCDPISGHATLYWYRQILGQGPELLVQFQDESVVDDSQLPKDRFSAERLKGVDSTLKIQPAELGDSAMYLCASSLEGDRYEQYFGPGTRLTVT.

The chain carries TRBV5-1 and TRBJ2-5; D tentatively fits TRBD1 or TRBD2 (5 bases each). The CDR3 has 13 amino acids. The germline CDR1 and CDR2 sequences are SGHRS and YFSETQ. V was trimmed by 4 bases and J by 2 bases, leaving 9 bases between them. The CDR3 DNA reads TGCGCCAGCAGCCCCGGGGCTCAAGAGACCCAGTACTTC. This encodes CASSPGAQETQYF.

The chain is built from TRBV6-6 and TRBJ2-7, with TRBD2 as a possible D gene (6 bases). Per germline, CDR1 MNHNY and CDR2 SVGAGI (reference sequence). Deletions cut 0 bases from V and 3 bases from J, with 9 bases between. The CDR3 runs to 14 residues. CDR3 region: CASSYSAGFYEQYF. The CDR3, as DNA: TGTGCCAGCAGTTACTCCGCGGGGTTCTACGAGCAGTACTTC.

This chain connects TRBV28 to TRBJ1-5; D possibly corresponds to TRBD1 (5 bases). Germline V lookup: CDR1 MDHEN, CDR2 SYDVKM. The CDR3 consists of 12 residues. Between the trimmed V and J ends, which lost 2 bases and 9 bases, there was a span of 8 bases. The CDR3 DNA reads as TGTGCCAGCAGTTTAGGGACCGGGCCCCAGCATTTT. This encodes CASSLGTGPQHF. Full variable domain (rest looked up from reference TRBV28 and TRBJ1-5): DVKVTQSSRYLVKRTGEKVFLECVQDMDHENMFWYRQDPGLGLRLIYFSYDVKMKEKGDIPEGYSVSREKKERFSLILESASTNQTSMYLCASSLGTGPQHFGDGTRLSIL.

The sample holds a few counts of this clone. The J gene is TRBJ2-5, the V gene TRBV5-1; D might be TRBD2 (6 bases). The V end was cut by 3 bases, the J end by 5 bases, with 17 bases between. This CDR3 comprises 15 residues. Germline-derived CDR1 and CDR2 are SGHRS and YFSETQ. CDR3 coding DNA: TGCGCCAGCAGCTGGAGGGACGAGAGGGAGGAGACCCAGTACTTC. Translating gives CASSWRDEREETQYF.

The V call is TRBV27, the J call TRBJ2-7; TRBD1 matches 9 bases. Losses at the gene ends were 4 bases for V and 3 bases for J; bases not matched to a gene: 13. CDR3 size: 17 residues. Germline V gene data show CDR1 as MNHEY and CDR2 as SMNVEV (reference sequence). Written as DNA, the CDR3 is TGTGCCAGCAGTTCCCGTCTGGGACAGGGCAATAGCTACGAGCAGTACTTC. Translated: CASSSRLGQGNSYEQYF.

This clone appeared a single time. V usage is TRBV9 and J usage is TRBJ1-4, with D uncertain. The CDR3 has 13 amino acids. CDR1 SGDLS and CDR2 YYNGEE come from the germline V gene. Trimming stripped 1 base from V and 4 bases from J, with 5 bases between. The CDR3 DNA is TGTGCCAGCAGCGTATCTTATAATGAAAAACTGTTTTTT. As protein: CASSVSYNEKLFF. The whole variable domain, remainder taken from reference TRBV9 and TRBJ1-4, is DSGVTQTPKHLITATGQRVTLRCSPRSGDLSVYWYQQSLDQGLQFLIQYYNGEERAKGNILERFSAQQFPDLHSELNLSSLELGDSALYFCASSVSYNEKLFFGSGTQLSVL.

This clone has just a few counts. The rearrangement joins TRBV6-5 to TRBJ1-6, with 7 bases that match TRBD1. Germline CDR1 and CDR2: MNHEY and SVGAGI. The V gene end was trimmed by 0 bases and the J gene end by 10 bases; junction bases not matched to a gene: 6. This CDR3 region has 15 residues. The CDR3 bases are TGTGCCAGCAGTTACTCTAGGGACAGTCCCTCACCCCTCCACTTT. Protein product: CASSYSRDSPSPLHF.

A few counts support this clone. V is TRBV11-2 and J is TRBJ2-7; D is possibly TRBD1 or TRBD2 (6 bases each). The ends were cut back, 2 bases at V and 3 bases at J, with 11 bases in the middle. The CDR3 is 14 amino acids. CDR1 and CDR2 from the germline V gene are SGHAT and FQNNGV. For the CDR3, the DNA is TGTGCCAGCAGCTTAAATGCGGGACACTACGAGCAGTACTTC. It is translated as CASSLNAGHYEQYF.

This clone has only a few counts. The rearrangement links TRBV27 to TRBJ1-1, with D unresolved. Germline CDR1 reads MNHEY; CDR2 reads SMNVEV (reference sequence). The CDR3 contains 15 residues. The V end lost 5 bases, the J end lost 0 bases, and 13 bases lay between the germline ends. CDR3 in amino acids: CASSTQAALNTEAFF. CDR3 DNA: TGTGCCAGCAGTACCCAGGCAGCCTTGAACACTGAAGCTTTCTTT.

The rearrangement links TRBV7-6 to TRBJ2-1; the D gene is possibly TRBD2 (6 bases). This CDR3 spans 15 amino acids. The V end lost 3 bases, the J end lost 6 bases, and 15 bases lay between the germline ends. The germline V gene encodes CDR1 SGHVS and CDR2 FNYEAQ. CDR3 DNA: TGTGCCAGCAGCTTCCCGTGGGAGGCCTCCAATGAGCAGTTCTTC. This codes for CASSFPWEASNEQFF.

About this clone itself: Additional DNA sequences in this sample encode the identical CDR3. J is TRBJ2-1 and V is TRBV7-2; D ambiguous. The CDR3 consists of 15 residues. CDR1 SGHTA and CDR2 FQGNSA come from the germline V gene. The ends were cut back, 0 bases at V and 1 base at J, with 7 bases in the middle. This chain's CDR3 is CASSLAYGSYNEQFF. As DNA, the CDR3 is TGTGCCAGCAGCTTAGCGTATGGGTCCTACAATGAGCAGTTCTTC.

This clone was recorded once. This chain uses TRBV10-2 with TRBJ2-7; D call uncertain. In germline, CDR1 is WSHSY, CDR2 SAAADI. This CDR3 is 13 amino acids long. Between the trimmed V and J ends, which lost 4 bases and 3 bases, there was a span of 10 bases. CDR3 sequence (DNA): TGCGCCAGCAGTGTGTCGTTAGACTACGAGCAGTACTTC. Its protein product is CASSVSLDYEQYF.

The chain carries TRBV6-5 and TRBJ1-1; TRBD1 might be the D (6 bases). CDR1 is MNHEY and CDR2 is SVGAGI in the germline V gene. The CDR3 sequence is 15 residues long. Trimming left V 6 bases short and J 3 bases short, with 17 bases between. The CDR3 is CASRALRDMDTEAFF. DNA of the CDR3: TGTGCCAGCAGGGCCCTGCGGGACATGGACACTGAAGCTTTCTTT.

There are a few counts of this clone. The chain employs TRBV30 and TRBJ2-7; D is uncertain. Trimming stripped 4 bases from V and 3 bases from J, with 19 bases between. The CDR3 extends over 15 amino acids. CDR1 GTSNPN and CDR2 SVGIG come from the germline V gene (reference sequence). The CDR3 here is CAWNPTDRDDYEQYF. CDR3 sequence (DNA): TGTGCCTGGAATCCCACGGACCGAGATGACTACGAGCAGTACTTC.

This clone is classed as medium-sized (0.01 to 0.1%). V is TRBV25-1 and J is TRBJ2-5, with D perhaps matching TRBD2 (7 bases). V shed 10 bases and J shed 5 bases, with 17 bases lying between them. This CDR3 region has 13 residues. Germline CDR1 reads MGHDK; CDR2 reads SYGVNS. The CDR3 nucleotides read TGTGCCACCGCTCAACAGGGAGGGGAGACCCAGTACTTC. Translated, it gives CATAQQGGETQYF.

The rearrangement joins TRBV28 to TRBJ2-7; D tentatively reads TRBD1 or TRBD2 (5 bases each). This CDR3 contains 14 residues. The germline CDR1 and CDR2 sequences are MDHEN and SYDVKM. The V and J ends lost 3 bases and 2 bases respectively, with 11 bases between them. This CDR3 reads CASSLRGGTYEQYF. Here the CDR3 DNA reads TGTGCCAGCAGTTTGAGGGGCGGAACCTACGAGCAGTACTTC.

Of note for this clone: Other DNA variants within this sample encode the same CDR3. J is TRBJ2-7 and V is TRBV27, with D perhaps being TRBD1 or TRBD2 (6 bases each). Trimming cost V 2 bases and J 3 bases, with 11 bases left between them. The CDR3 consists of 14 residues. Looked up from germline, CDR1 is MNHEY and CDR2 is SMNVEV (reference sequence). The CDR3 is CASSLQGGNYEQYF. The CDR3 coding sequence is TGTGCCAGCAGTTTACAAGGGGGGAACTACGAGCAGTACTTC.

About this clone: The same CDR3 can be traced to other DNA sequences in this sample. V gene TRBV5-4 combines with J gene TRBJ2-7, with 7 bases that match TRBD2. Losses at the gene ends were 3 bases for V and 0 bases for J; bases not matched to a gene: 6. Looked up from germline, CDR1 is SGHNT and CDR2 is YYREEE (reference sequence). This CDR3 is 15 amino acids long. The CDR3 reads CASSSGGLSSYEQYF. CDR3 nucleotides: TGTGCCAGCAGCTCGGGAGGACTGAGCTCCTACGAGCAGTACTTC. Combining the CDR3 with reference TRBV5-4 and TRBJ2-7 gives the whole variable domain ETGVTQSPTHLIKTRGQQVTLRCSSQSGHNTVSWYQQALGQGPQFIFQYYREEENGRGNFPPRFSGLQFPNYSSELNVNALELDDSALYLCASSSGGLSSYEQYFGPGTRLTVT.

The rearrangement joins TRBV15 to TRBJ2-3; tentative D call: TRBD2 (6 bases). The V and J ends lost 1 base and 2 bases respectively, with 7 bases between them. CDR3 length equals 14 residues. Germline lookup yields CDR1 LNHNV and CDR2 YYDKDF (reference sequence). CDR3 amino acids: CATSRAGDTDTQYF. The CDR3 DNA follows: TGTGCCACCAGCAGAGCGGGAGACACAGATACGCAGTATTTT. The full variable domain, its missing parts supplied by reference TRBV15 and TRBJ2-3, is DAMVIQNPRYQVTQFGKPVTLSCSQTLNHNVMYWYQQKSSQAPKLLFHYYDKDFNNEADTPDNFQSRRPNTSFCFLDIRSPGLGDTAMYLCATSRAGDTDTQYFGPGTRLTVL.